This T cell receptor (beta chain) was recovered during a study of early T cells in non-severe SARS-CoV-2 infection. Whole-study context: From unsorted whole blood, bulk RNA was sequenced, and the chains remained unpaired.

Attachment of unique molecular identifiers was made to individual cDNA molecules. TCRdb recomputed calls from the 5' RACE reads with MiXCR, one row per CDR3 protein. The sample consists of more than 55,000 distinct CDR3 sequences, 10% to 15% of them appearing once. The study, taken as a whole, reports: CD4 and private specificities were missed by VDJdb matching, which favored anti-spike CD8 responses.

Trimming removed 4 bases from V and 2 bases from J; junction bases left unmatched: 6. This CDR3 has 16 amino acids. Per germline, CDR1 LGHNA and CDR2 YNFKEQ. Concerning this clonotype: What it binds is not known.

The chain has TRBV4-2 and TRBJ2-3; 10 bases fit TRBD2. This TCR was recovered from an adult who was a healthcare worker with PCR-confirmed SARS-CoV-2 infection or an uninfected control (not recorded which). Material for sequencing was whole blood. CDR3 nucleotides: TGTGCCAGCAGCCCCCTTCTAGCGGGAGTCACAGATACGCAGTATTTT. Translating it yields CASSPLLAGVTDTQYF.